Following are 30 T cell receptor beta chains from one sample sequenced in a study of type 1 regulatory T cells. Whole-study results and caveats: Compared with non-Tr1 cells, Tr1 cells showed a narrower TCR repertoire.

Each CDR3 protein gets one entry after TCRdb re-called the reads with MiXCR. The sample has fewer than 80,000 distinct CDR3 sequences, less than 25% seen once; the top ten hold 8.3%. Antigens for these TCRs are unknown. Sequencing used cultured type 1 regulatory T (Tr1) cells, either the whole culture or a sorted fraction (not recorded which). These receptor sequences come from a human donor in good health.

The chain employs TRBV5-1 and TRBJ2-1; D ambiguous. CDR1 and CDR2 from the germline V gene are SGHRS and YFSETQ. V lost 1 base, J lost 3 bases, and 5 bases lay in between. This CDR3 is built from 13 residues. In DNA, the CDR3 is TGCGCCAGCAGCTTGAGGAACTACAATGAGCAGTTCTTC. Translation gives CASSLRNYNEQFF.

The chain carries TRBV20-1 and TRBJ2-3; D perhaps matches TRBD1 (6 bases). From germline, CDR1 is DFQATT and CDR2 SNEGSKA (reference sequence). V was clipped by 2 bases and J by 4 bases, with 16 bases between them. This CDR3 is 15 amino acids long. In DNA form, the CDR3 reads TGCAGTGCTAGACCTGGACAGCTGGGCGCAGATACGCAGTATTTT. Translating gives CSARPGQLGADTQYF.

This chain uses TRBV15 with TRBJ2-7; D not certain. Germline-derived CDR1 and CDR2 are LNHNV and YYDKDF (reference sequence). V was cut by 0 bases and J by 5 bases, with 8 bases left in between. The CDR3 runs to 13 residues. In nucleotides, the CDR3 is TGTGCCACCAGCAGAGATTATACCGACGAGCAGTACTTC. Amino acids: CATSRDYTDEQYF.

This rearrangement joins TRBV24-1 to TRBJ2-3, with D tentatively TRBD1 (7 bases). Trimming cost V 9 bases and J 6 bases, with 15 bases left between them. This CDR3 spans 13 amino acids. Germline V CDR1 and CDR2: KGHDR, SFDVKD. CDR3 nucleotides: TGTGCCACCGGAGGGGGCGTAGGGGATACGCAGTATTTT. Residues: CATGGGVGDTQYF.

This chain connects TRBV7-2 to TRBJ2-2, with a possible D match to TRBD1 (5 bases). The V gene's germline CDR1 is SGHTA and CDR2 FQGNSA. The V end was cut by 4 bases, the J end by 0 bases, with 12 bases between. The CDR3 contains 16 residues. The CDR3 DNA follows: TGTGCCAGCAGCTCAAGGGGCCTTACGAACACCGGGGAGCTGTTTTTT. Translation: CASSSRGLTNTGELFF.

In its sample, this clonotype ranks as medium-sized. The chain has TRBV12-3 or TRBV12-4 and TRBJ2-5, with D possibly being TRBD2 (5 bases). The CDR3 is 12 residues long. V was shortened by 7 bases and J by 2 bases, with 8 bases between the two germline ends. The chain's CDR3 is CASKEGQETQYF. CDR3 in DNA: TGTGCCAGCAAAGAGGGACAAGAGACCCAGTACTTC.

The genes are TRBV27 and TRBJ2-5; unclear D gene. Germline assignment: CDR1 MNHEY and CDR2 SMNVEV (reference sequence). V was clipped by 6 bases and J by 6 bases, with 14 bases between them. CDR3 length: 13 amino acids. CDR3 DNA sequence: TGTGCCAGCAGCCTAGACCCACGAAAGACCCAGTACTTC. Residues: CASSLDPRKTQYF.

This clonotype appeared a few times. The chain employs TRBV5-1 and TRBJ1-1; D call uncertain. With 0 bases removed from V and 0 bases from J, the gap between germline ends came to 9 bases. In germline, CDR1 is SGHRS, CDR2 YFSETQ. There are 15 residues in the CDR3. Here the CDR3 DNA reads TGCGCCAGCAGCTTGGGAATGACGCTGAACACTGAAGCTTTCTTT. It codes for CASSLGMTLNTEAFF.

This clonotype has ten or more counts. V and J are TRBV3-1 and TRBJ1-2; D is perhaps TRBD1 (5 bases). The germline V gene has CDR1 LGHDT and CDR2 YNNKEL (reference sequence). CDR3 length equals 14 residues. Trimming stripped 0 bases from V and 4 bases from J, with 9 bases between. CDR3 DNA: TGTGCCAGCAGCCAAGATACGGGGGGCTATGGCTACACCTTC. Its translation: CASSQDTGGYGYTF.

This clonotype was detected ten times or more. The V and J genes are TRBV27 and TRBJ2-7; D is unclear. From germline, CDR1 is MNHEY and CDR2 SMNVEV (reference sequence). V lost 5 bases, J lost 2 bases, and 10 bases lay in between. The CDR3 extends over 13 amino acids. In DNA form, the CDR3 reads TGTGCCAGCAGTCATGACACAACCTACGAGCAGTACTTC. It is translated as CASSHDTTYEQYF.

This chain links TRBV3-1 with TRBJ2-1, with 7 nucleotides matching TRBD1. Germline V gives CDR1 LGHDT, CDR2 YNNKEL (reference sequence). After removal of 4 bases from V and 5 bases from J, the junction contained 5 bases not matched to a gene. The CDR3 runs to 14 residues. The CDR3 DNA follows: TGTGCCAGCAGCCGGGACAGTCTAAACAATGAGCAGTTCTTC. Translated: CASSRDSLNNEQFF.

This clonotype has more than one count but fewer than ten. CDR3 coding DNA: TGTGCCAGCATCCTGGGAGGGCTGGCTGAAGCTTTCTTT. Protein product: CASILGGLAEAFF. The chain employs TRBV12-3 or TRBV12-4 and TRBJ1-1; D is ambiguous. The CDR3 covers 13 residues. Trimming stripped 7 bases from V and 6 bases from J, with 15 bases between.

This clonotype was counted a few times. V gene TRBV12-3 or TRBV12-4 combines with J gene TRBJ2-3; D is undetermined. Trimming left V 6 bases short and J 10 bases short, with 8 bases between. The CDR3 sequence is 10 residues long. CDR3 loop: CASSLTSQYF. The CDR3 region has the DNA TGTGCCAGCAGCCTCACTTCGCAGTATTTT.

This clonotype was counted between two and nine times. CDR3 in amino acids: CASSFHGTSGYNEQFF. In DNA form, the CDR3 reads TGTGCCAGCAGCTTCCACGGGACTAGCGGTTACAATGAGCAGTTCTTC. V and J are TRBV11-2 and TRBJ2-1; 11 bases fit TRBD2. V gave up 3 bases and J gave up 4 bases; unmatched junction bases: 5. The CDR3 runs to 16 residues. The germline gives CDR1 SGHAT, CDR2 FQNNGV.

The V call is TRBV3-1, the J call TRBJ2-1; the match to TRBD1 covers 9 bases. The V and J ends lost 1 base and 15 bases, in that order; junction bases with no gene match: 7. Germline V CDR1 and CDR2: LGHDT, YNNKEL (reference sequence). The CDR3 has 13 residues. In nucleotides, the CDR3 is TGTGCCAGCAGCCAAGGAACCGGGACAGGGACGTTCTTC. Translation: CASSQGTGTGTFF.

In its sample, this clonotype was seen a few times. The chain joins TRBV7-2 to TRBJ2-1; 7 bases match TRBD1. The length of the CDR3 is 12 residues. Germline CDR1 SGHTA, CDR2 FQGNSA. J lost 9 bases, V lost 5 bases, and 4 bases had no gene match. This CDR3 reads CASSQDRVEQFF. The DNA for the CDR3 is TGTGCCAGCAGCCAAGACAGGGTTGAGCAGTTCTTC.

This chain's CDR3 is CSARPGAANTGELFF. CDR3 coding DNA: TGCAGTGCTAGGCCGGGTGCCGCGAACACCGGGGAGCTGTTTTTT. The chain joins TRBV20-1 to TRBJ2-2; D call uncertain. V gave up 3 bases and J gave up 0 bases, with 11 bases separating them. The germline V gene encodes CDR1 DFQATT and CDR2 SNEGSKA (reference sequence). The CDR3 spans 15 residues.

This clonotype was counted only a few times. The rearrangement uses TRBV20-1 and TRBJ2-5; no clear D gene. Per germline, CDR1 DFQATT and CDR2 SNEGSKA (reference sequence). Trimming removed 6 bases from V and 3 bases from J, with 5 bases in between. The CDR3 has 10 residues. The CDR3 protein is CSAREETQYF. The CDR3 coding sequence is TGCAGTGCGCGAGAAGAGACCCAGTACTTC.

This clonotype showed up many times. The chain couples TRBV4-2 to TRBJ2-3; D unresolved. CDR3 length: 14 residues. V was clipped by 8 bases and J by 3 bases, with 15 bases between them. Looked up from germline, CDR1 is LGHNA and CDR2 is YNFKEQ. The CDR3 region has the DNA TGTGCCAGCCAAGAAACGAAGAGGACAGATACGCAGTATTTT. It is translated as CASQETKRTDTQYF.

In its sample, this clonotype was seen many times. V and J are TRBV20-1 and TRBJ2-3; 8 positions match TRBD1. The CDR3 length is 18 residues. V dropped 0 bases and J dropped 6; count of bases not matched to a gene: 17. The germline CDR1 and CDR2 sequences are DFQATT and SNEGSKA (reference sequence). The CDR3: CSARDRNRTGKRRDTQYF. For the CDR3, the DNA is TGCAGTGCTAGAGATCGAAATCGGACAGGGAAACGTAGGGATACGCAGTATTTT.

The J gene is TRBJ1-1, the V gene TRBV12-3 or TRBV12-4; D unclear. This CDR3 comprises 14 residues. V shed 7 bases and J shed 6 bases, with 18 bases lying between them. CDR3 region: CASTLIAGFAEAFF. The CDR3 DNA reads TGTGCCAGCACCCTAATCGCTGGGTTCGCTGAAGCTTTCTTT.

The chain joins TRBV5-1 to TRBJ2-7; possibly TRBD2 for D (5 bases). The V gene lost 0 bases and the J gene lost 9 bases, with 13 bases spanning the gap. The CDR3 has 13 residues. Looked up from germline, CDR1 is SGHRS and CDR2 is YFSETQ. Here the CDR3 DNA reads TGCGCCAGCAGCTTGGAACTAGGAGTTAGGCAGTACTTC. It yields the protein CASSLELGVRQYF.

This clonotype was seen ten or more times. The chain uses TRBV20-1 and TRBJ2-6; D gene unclear. The germline gives CDR1 DFQATT, CDR2 SNEGSKA (reference sequence). The CDR3 runs to 10 residues. CDR3 region: CSSGANVLTF. CDR3 in DNA: TGCAGCTCTGGGGCCAACGTCCTGACTTTC.

In this sample, this clonotype turned up a few times. The V and J genes are TRBV20-1 and TRBJ2-5, with TRBD1 as a possible D gene (5 bases). There are 13 residues in the CDR3. Deletions cut 3 bases from V and 7 bases from J, with 15 bases between. In germline, CDR1 is DFQATT, CDR2 SNEGSKA (reference sequence). DNA for the CDR3: TGCAGTGCTAGGGATCCCCCAAGGGGGACCCAGTACTTC. This translates into CSARDPPRGTQYF.

V is TRBV7-3 and J is TRBJ2-2, with D unresolved. CDR3 length: 12 amino acids. Germline CDR1 and CDR2: SGHTA and FQGTGA. The ends were cut back, 8 bases at V and 8 bases at J, with 12 bases in the middle. The CDR3 coding sequence is TGTGCCAGCGCCACCCTGGCAGGGGAGCTGTTTTTT. It encodes CASATLAGELFF.

The chain's CDR3 is CASSSYFESYEQYF. The CDR3 nucleotides read TGTGCCAGCAGCTCGTACTTCGAGTCCTACGAGCAGTACTTC. The rearrangement joins TRBV7-2 to TRBJ2-7; D is undetermined. Looked up from germline, CDR1 is SGHTA and CDR2 is FQGNSA. The CDR3 runs 14 residues. V gave up 4 bases and J gave up 1 base, with 11 bases separating them.

This chain links TRBV20-1 with TRBJ2-7, with D maybe TRBD2 (6 bases). The ends were cut back, 6 bases at V and 4 bases at J, with 19 bases in the middle. The CDR3 is made up of 14 amino acids. Germline V gene lookup returns CDR1 DFQATT and CDR2 SNEGSKA (reference sequence). The CDR3 DNA reads TGCAGTGCGACCAGGGAGGCGGCGGTATACGAGCAGTACTTC. This gives the protein CSATREAAVYEQYF.

The chain is built from TRBV10-3 and TRBJ2-1; 7 positions match TRBD1. The CDR3 length is 13 residues. The J segment lost 4 bases and the V segment lost 10 bases, leaving 7 bases of the junction unmatched. CDR1 ENHRY and CDR2 SYGVKD come from the germline V gene. CDR3 sequence: CATGDRNYNEQFF. For the CDR3, the DNA is TGTGCCACAGGGGACAGAAATTACAATGAGCAGTTCTTC.

This chain joins TRBV6-2 or TRBV6-3 and TRBJ2-7, with D hard to call. Germline V gene lookup returns CDR1 MNHEY and CDR2 SVGEGT. The CDR3 consists of 11 residues. Between the trimmed V and J ends, which lost 6 bases and 3 bases, there was a span of 6 bases. CDR3 sequence reads: CASRDVYEQYF. In nucleotides, the CDR3 is TGTGCCAGCAGGGACGTCTACGAGCAGTACTTC.

The chain combines TRBV3-1 with TRBJ2-7; 10 bases align to TRBD2. This CDR3 has 13 amino acids. J gave up 5 bases and V 2 bases, and 0 bases lay outside the gene matches. Germline V gene sequence: CDR1 LGHDT, CDR2 YNNKEL (reference sequence). CDR3 loop: CASSQLAGDEQYF. DNA of the CDR3: TGTGCCAGCAGCCAACTAGCGGGAGACGAGCAGTACTTC.